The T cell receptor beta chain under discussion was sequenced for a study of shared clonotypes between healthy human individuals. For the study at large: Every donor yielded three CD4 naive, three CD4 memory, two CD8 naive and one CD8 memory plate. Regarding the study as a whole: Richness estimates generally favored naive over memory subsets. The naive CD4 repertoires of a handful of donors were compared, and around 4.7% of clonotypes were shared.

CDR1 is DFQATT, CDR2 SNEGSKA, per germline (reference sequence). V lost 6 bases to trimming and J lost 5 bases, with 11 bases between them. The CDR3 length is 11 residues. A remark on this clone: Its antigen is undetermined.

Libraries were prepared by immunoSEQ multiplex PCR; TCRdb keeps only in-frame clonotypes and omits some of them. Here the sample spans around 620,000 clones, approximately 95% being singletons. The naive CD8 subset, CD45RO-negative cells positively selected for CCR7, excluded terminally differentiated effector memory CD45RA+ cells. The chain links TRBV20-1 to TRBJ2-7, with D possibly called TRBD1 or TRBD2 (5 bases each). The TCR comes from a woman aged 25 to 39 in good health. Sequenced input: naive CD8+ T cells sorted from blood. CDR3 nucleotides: TGCAGTGCCCCTTGGGGGAACGAGCAGTACTTC. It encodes CSAPWGNEQYF.